This T cell receptor beta chain originates from a study of cytomegalovirus exposure and HLA in healthy donors. Notes on the study in general: Through in vitro validation, a few CMV-associated chains were shown to be specific for CMV antigens.

Germline trimming cut 5 bases from V and 4 bases from J; bases unmatched to any gene: 7. Per germline, CDR1 SEHNR and CDR2 FQNEAQ (reference sequence). This CDR3 has 16 amino acids. This clone has a handful of counts. Its antigen is unknown. It was with 60 Vbeta and 13 Jbeta primers that the PCR ran. Some clones are missing from TCRdb's copy, which holds only in-frame ones; the method was immunoSEQ multiplex PCR. The data show tens of thousands of clones, 65% to 85% seen once. The receptor was derived from a man in his fifties in good health and CMV-seronegative. V is TRBV7-9 and J is TRBJ2-2, with 10 bases that match TRBD2. Sequencing was done on a sample of PBMCs. CDR3 residues: CASSPPGLATTGELFF. CDR3 nucleotides: TGTGCCAGCAGCCCTCCGGGACTAGCGACCACCGGGGAGCTGTTTTTT.